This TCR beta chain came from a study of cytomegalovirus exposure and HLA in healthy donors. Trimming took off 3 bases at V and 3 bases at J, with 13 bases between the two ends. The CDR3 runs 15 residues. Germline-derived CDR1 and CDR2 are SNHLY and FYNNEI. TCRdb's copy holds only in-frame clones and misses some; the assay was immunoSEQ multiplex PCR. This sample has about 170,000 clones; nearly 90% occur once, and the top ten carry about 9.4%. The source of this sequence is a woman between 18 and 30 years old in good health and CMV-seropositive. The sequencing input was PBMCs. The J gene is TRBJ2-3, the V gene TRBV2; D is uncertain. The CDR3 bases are TGTGCCAGCAGTGATGGCGGAGCGATTACAGATACGCAGTATTTT. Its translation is CASSDGGAITDTQYF.